These T cell receptor beta chains were read from a single sample in a study of T cell repertoires in cytomegalovirus infection. These TCRs are of unknown antigen specificity. TCRdb ran MiXCR on the reads and lists one entry per CDR3 protein. The table shows 35,000 to 55,000 distinct CDR3 sequences, with 20% to 25% occurring only once. Sequencing was performed on PBMCs, sequenced either directly or after in vitro stimulation (not recorded which). The receptors come from a human donor in good health (CMV status not recorded). Some clones in this sample may be carry-over from other donors' samples. The CDR3 runs from the conserved cysteine through the conserved F or W. The order of the fields is J gene, clone size, D gene, V gene, CDR3 DNA, CDR3 protein. D genes are given only for firm matches. The size of a clone is reported for some rows only, either as once, few or many, or as a class for expanded clones.

>TRBJ2-1|many|TRBD1|TRBV7-2
TGTGCCAGCAGCCTAAGGGGACAGCTAAACCCTAACAATGAGCAGTTCTTC
CASSLRGQLNPNNEQFF
>TRBJ1-2|many|TRBD1|TRBV7-2
TGTGCCAGCAGTAGCAGCTTAATGGGACAGGGGAACTATGGCTACACCTTC
CASSSSLMGQGNYGYTF
>TRBJ2-5|many|.|TRBV28
TGTGCCAGCAGACGCCAAGAGACCCAGTACTTC
CASRRQETQYF
>TRBJ2-5|.|.|TRBV6-1
TGTGCCAGCAGCCGCCCCGGGGGACTGCAAGAGACCCAGTACTTC
CASSRPGGLQETQYF
>TRBJ2-5|.|.|TRBV6-2/TRBV6-3
TGTGCCAGCAGTTACATCGGGGAGTACCAAGAGACCCAGTACTTC
CASSYIGEYQETQYF
>TRBJ2-1|.|TRBD2|TRBV5-1
TGCGCCAGCAGCTTGGGAACCTTAGCGGGAGTACCTGTTGAGCAGTTCTTC
CASSLGTLAGVPVEQFF
>TRBJ2-4|.|.|TRBV12-3/TRBV12-4
TGTGCCAGCAGTTTAGTCCTAAACATTCAGTACTTC
CASSLVLNIQYF
>TRBJ2-5|once|.|TRBV5-6
TGTGCCAGCACCCGGGACACCCAAGAGACCCAGTACTTC
CASTRDTQETQYF
>TRBJ2-1|.|TRBD2|TRBV19
TGTGCCAGTAGAACTCAAGCGGGAGCGGATGAGCAGTTCTTC
CASRTQAGADEQFF
>TRBJ2-7|.|.|TRBV4-1
TGCGCCAGCAGCCAGGTCAGGGGTTCCTACGAGCAGTACTTC
CASSQVRGSYEQYF
>TRBJ2-7|.|TRBD2|TRBV7-2
TGTGCCAGCAGCTTACTAGCGGGAGGTTACGAGCAGTACTTC
CASSLLAGGYEQYF
>TRBJ1-5|.|.|TRBV2
TGTGCCAGCAGCGAGGAGGGAAAGCCCCAGCATTTT
CASSEEGKPQHF
>TRBJ2-2|.|.|TRBV14
TGTGCCAGCAGCCAATCCCATGTCGGGGAGCTGTTTTTT
CASSQSHVGELFF
>TRBJ1-2|.|.|TRBV27
TGTGCCAGCAGCGCCGCCGGGGGGCCCCTCTATGGCTACACCTTC
CASSAAGGPLYGYTF
>TRBJ2-7|.|.|TRBV6-6
TGTGCCAGCAATCTTTCCCGGAAGGACGAGCAGTACTTC
CASNLSRKDEQYF
>TRBJ2-2|few|TRBD1|TRBV5-1
TGCGCCAGCAGCGACAGGGTGGGCACCGGGGAGCTGTTTTTT
CASSDRVGTGELFF
>TRBJ1-5|medium-sized|.|TRBV20-1
TGCAGTGCTCCCCCAGACAGTAGCAATCAGCCCCAGCATTTT
CSAPPDSSNQPQHF
>TRBJ1-4|many|.|TRBV5-6
TGTGCCAGCAGCCTTGGACAGAATGAAAAACTGTTTTTT
CASSLGQNEKLFF
>TRBJ1-2|.|TRBD1|TRBV6-5
TGTGCCAGCAGTTACGAGGGGGCGGGTGGCTACACCTTC
CASSYEGAGGYTF
>TRBJ1-2|.|.|TRBV6-5
TGTGCCAGCAGTTACGGGCAGGGCAGTCGCTACACCTTC
CASSYGQGSRYTF
>TRBJ2-2|.|.|TRBV12-3/TRBV12-4
TGTGCCAGCAGTTTGCACCAAACCGGGGAGCTGTTTTTT
CASSLHQTGELFF
>TRBJ2-1|.|.|TRBV6-2/TRBV6-3
TGTGCCAGCAGTTACTCGGGGAGCTCCTACAATGAGCAGTTCTTC
CASSYSGSSYNEQFF
>TRBJ2-7|few|TRBD1|TRBV2
TGTGCCAGCACCCTGGGGGGACAGGGCGGCGAGCAGTACTTC
CASTLGGQGGEQYF
>TRBJ2-5|few|.|TRBV7-6
TGTGCCAGCAGTTTCCCCCAGCTCGGGGAGACCCAGTACTTC
CASSFPQLGETQYF
>TRBJ2-1|many|TRBD2|TRBV2
TGTGCCAGCAGGGGGGGGGGACGCTCCTACAATGAGCAGTTCTTC
CASRGGGRSYNEQFF
>TRBJ2-1|.|TRBD2|TRBV12-3/TRBV12-4
TGTGCCAGCAGTGACATAGGTAGGACTAGCGGGCGCGAGGAGCAGTTCTTC
CASSDIGRTSGREEQFF
>TRBJ1-2|many|TRBD1|TRBV12-3/TRBV12-4
TGTGCCAGCAGCCCAACAGGGGCGCAGGGCTACACCTTC
CASSPTGAQGYTF
>TRBJ2-1|few|TRBD2|TRBV7-2
TGTGCCAGCAGCTTCCGACTAGCGGGAGCCAATGAGCAGTTCTTC
CASSFRLAGANEQFF
>TRBJ2-2|many|.|TRBV7-2
TGTGCCAGCAGCTTCGGGCCAACGGGTACCGGGGAGCTGTTTTTT
CASSFGPTGTGELFF
>TRBJ1-1|.|TRBD1|TRBV7-2
TGTGCCAGCAGCTTTACAGGGGCCATTAAGCTCACTGAAGCTTTCTTT
CASSFTGAIKLTEAFF
>TRBJ2-7|few|TRBD2|TRBV20-1
TGCAGTGCTTATCTAGCGGGGGGTGTGCACGAGCAGTACTTC
CSAYLAGGVHEQYF
>TRBJ1-4|many|TRBD1|TRBV7-9
TGTGCCAGCAGCGACAGGGTTATGAATGAAAAACTGTTTTTT
CASSDRVMNEKLFF
>TRBJ2-7|medium-sized|TRBD2|TRBV19
TGTGCCAGTAGTCTTCAGGGACTAGCGGGAGTCGGCGACGAGCAGTACTTC
CASSLQGLAGVGDEQYF
>TRBJ2-1|.|.|TRBV5-4
TGTGCCAGCAGCTTAGCTTATATCCGGGATGAGCAGTTCTTC
CASSLAYIRDEQFF
>TRBJ1-3|many|.|TRBV7-2
TGTGCCAGCAGCCCTCTGGGCTCTGGAAACACCATATATTTT
CASSPLGSGNTIYF
>TRBJ2-6|.|.|TRBV29-1
TGCAGCGTTGCAGGGTCTGGGGCCAACGTCCTGACTTTC
CSVAGSGANVLTF
>TRBJ2-5|few|TRBD2|TRBV6-5
TGTGCCAGCAGCCCCTCTAGCGGGAGGGGAGGGACCCAGTACTTC
CASSPSSGRGGTQYF
>TRBJ2-7|.|.|TRBV5-3
TGTGCCAGCAGCCTTACAGGGCAAAACGAGCAGTACTTC
CASSLTGQNEQYF
>TRBJ1-4|many|.|TRBV9
TGTGCCAGCAGCGCAAACGTCGGCATTAATGAAAAACTGTTTTTT
CASSANVGINEKLFF
>TRBJ1-1|many|.|TRBV10-3
TGTGCCATCAGGCATGCCTTCGGACGGCACACTGAAGCTTTCTTT
CAIRHAFGRHTEAFF
>TRBJ2-2|.|.|TRBV10-3
TGTGCCATCAGGAGCATAGCCGCCAACACCGGGGAGCTGTTTTTT
CAIRSIAANTGELFF
>TRBJ2-1|.|TRBD2|TRBV7-9
TGTGCCAGCAGCTTGGGACTAGCGGGGGGGCTCGAGCAGTTCTTC
CASSLGLAGGLEQFF
>TRBJ1-2|many|TRBD1|TRBV12-3/TRBV12-4
TGTGCCAGCAGCTTGACAGGGCTGCGTGGTGGTGGTGGCTACACCTTC
CASSLTGLRGGGGYTF
>TRBJ2-7|few|.|TRBV6-1
TGTGCCAGCAGTGAACCGGACAGCTCCTACGAGCAGTACTTC
CASSEPDSSYEQYF
>TRBJ1-6|.|.|TRBV5-4
TGTGCCAGCAGGTGGGGGACGGGGGATAATTCACCCCTCCACTTT
CASRWGTGDNSPLHF
>TRBJ1-1|.|TRBD1|TRBV6-5
TGTGCCAGCTTCGACGAGGGACAGGTCCAAGCTTTCTTT
CASFDEGQVQAFF
>TRBJ2-3|many|.|TRBV7-2
TGTGCCAGCAGCCGCGTCGGGGGTATCAATACGCAGTATTTT
CASSRVGGINTQYF